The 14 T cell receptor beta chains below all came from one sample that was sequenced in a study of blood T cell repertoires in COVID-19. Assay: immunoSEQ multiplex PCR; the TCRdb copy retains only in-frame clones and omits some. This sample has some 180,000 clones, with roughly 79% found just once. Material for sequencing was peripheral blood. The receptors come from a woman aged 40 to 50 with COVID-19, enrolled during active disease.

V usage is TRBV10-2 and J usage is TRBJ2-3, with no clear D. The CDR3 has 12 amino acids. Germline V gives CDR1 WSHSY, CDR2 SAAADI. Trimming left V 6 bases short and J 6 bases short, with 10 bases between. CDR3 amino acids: CASSDPRDTQYF. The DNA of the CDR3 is TGCGCCAGCAGCGATCCTAGGGATACGCAGTATTTT.

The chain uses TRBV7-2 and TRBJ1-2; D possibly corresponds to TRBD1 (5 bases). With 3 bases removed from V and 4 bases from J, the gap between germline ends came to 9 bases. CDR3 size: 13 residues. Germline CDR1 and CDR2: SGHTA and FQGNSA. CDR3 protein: CASSFQGPYGYTF. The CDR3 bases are TGTGCCAGCAGCTTCCAGGGCCCCTATGGCTACACCTTC.

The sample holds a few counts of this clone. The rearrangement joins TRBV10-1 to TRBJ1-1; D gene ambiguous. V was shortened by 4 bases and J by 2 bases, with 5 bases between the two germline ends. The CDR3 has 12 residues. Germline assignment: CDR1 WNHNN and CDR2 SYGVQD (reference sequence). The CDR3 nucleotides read TGCGCCAGCAGTGCCGTTAACACTGAAGCTTTCTTT. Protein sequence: CASSAVNTEAFF.

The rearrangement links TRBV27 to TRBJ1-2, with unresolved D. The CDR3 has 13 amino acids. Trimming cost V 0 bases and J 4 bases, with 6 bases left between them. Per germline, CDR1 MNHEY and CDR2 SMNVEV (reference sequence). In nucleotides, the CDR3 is TGTGCCAGCAGTTTATCTCCCAGCTATGGCTACACCTTC. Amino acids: CASSLSPSYGYTF.

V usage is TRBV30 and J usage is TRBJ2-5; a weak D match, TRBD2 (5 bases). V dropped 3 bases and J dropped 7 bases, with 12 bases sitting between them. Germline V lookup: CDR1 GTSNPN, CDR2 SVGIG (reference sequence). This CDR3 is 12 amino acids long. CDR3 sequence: CAWRLVAGTQYF. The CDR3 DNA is TGTGCCTGGAGGTTGGTCGCGGGGACCCAGTACTTC.

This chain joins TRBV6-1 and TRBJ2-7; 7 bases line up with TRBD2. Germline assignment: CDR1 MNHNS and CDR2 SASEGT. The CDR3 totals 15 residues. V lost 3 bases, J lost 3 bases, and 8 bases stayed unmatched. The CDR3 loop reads CASSDVRGRIYEQYF. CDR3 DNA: TGTGCCAGCAGTGATGTCCGCGGGAGAATCTACGAGCAGTACTTC.

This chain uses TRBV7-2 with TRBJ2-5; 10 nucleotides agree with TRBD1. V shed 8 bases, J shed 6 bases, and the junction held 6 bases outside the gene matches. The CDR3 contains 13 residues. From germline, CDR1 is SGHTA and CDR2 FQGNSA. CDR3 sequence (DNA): TGTGCCAGCGGACGGACAGGGGGGAAGACCCAGTACTTC. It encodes CASGRTGGKTQYF. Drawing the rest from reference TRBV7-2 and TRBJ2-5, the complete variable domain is GAGVSQSPSNKVTEKGKDVELRCDPISGHTALYWYRQSLGQGLEFLIYFQGNSAPDKSGLPSDRFSAERTGGSVSTLTIQRTQQEDSAVYLCASGRTGGKTQYFGPGTRLLVL.

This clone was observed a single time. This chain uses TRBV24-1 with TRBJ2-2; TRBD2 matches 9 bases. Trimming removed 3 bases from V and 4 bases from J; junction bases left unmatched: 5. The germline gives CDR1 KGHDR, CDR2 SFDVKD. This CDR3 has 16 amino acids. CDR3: CATSDSGRFGTGELFF. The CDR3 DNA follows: TGTGCCACCAGTGATAGCGGGAGGTTCGGCACCGGGGAGCTGTTTTTT.

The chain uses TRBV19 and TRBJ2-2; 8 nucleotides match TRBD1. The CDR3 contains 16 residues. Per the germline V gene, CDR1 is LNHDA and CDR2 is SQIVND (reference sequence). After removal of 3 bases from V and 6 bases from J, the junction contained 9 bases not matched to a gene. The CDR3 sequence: CASSIGTGSLSGELFF. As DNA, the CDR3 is TGTGCCAGTAGTATTGGGACAGGTAGTCTGTCCGGGGAGCTGTTTTTT.

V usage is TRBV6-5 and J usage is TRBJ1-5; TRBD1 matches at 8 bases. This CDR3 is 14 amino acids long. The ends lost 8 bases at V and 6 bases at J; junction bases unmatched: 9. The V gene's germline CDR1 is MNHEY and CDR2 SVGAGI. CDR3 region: CASRANRGVQPQHF. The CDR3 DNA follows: TGTGCCAGCCGGGCCAACAGGGGGGTTCAGCCCCAGCATTTT.

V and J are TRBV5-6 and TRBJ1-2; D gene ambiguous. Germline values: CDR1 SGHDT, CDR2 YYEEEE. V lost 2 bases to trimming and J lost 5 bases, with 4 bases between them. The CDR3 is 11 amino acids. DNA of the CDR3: TGTGCCAGCAGCTTCCTTTATGGCTACACCTTC. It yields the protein CASSFLYGYTF.

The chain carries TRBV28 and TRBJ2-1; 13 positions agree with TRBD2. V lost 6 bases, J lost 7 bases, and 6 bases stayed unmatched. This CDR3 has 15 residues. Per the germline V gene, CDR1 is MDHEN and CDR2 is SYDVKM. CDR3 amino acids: CASRGLAGVGNEQFF. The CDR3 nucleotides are TGTGCCAGCAGAGGACTAGCGGGAGTGGGAAATGAGCAGTTCTTC.

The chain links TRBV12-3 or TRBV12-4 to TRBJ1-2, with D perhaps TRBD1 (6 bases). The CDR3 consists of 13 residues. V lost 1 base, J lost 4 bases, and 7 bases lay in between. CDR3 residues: CASSLEDSYGYTF. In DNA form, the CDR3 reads TGTGCCAGCAGTTTAGAGGACAGCTATGGCTACACCTTC.

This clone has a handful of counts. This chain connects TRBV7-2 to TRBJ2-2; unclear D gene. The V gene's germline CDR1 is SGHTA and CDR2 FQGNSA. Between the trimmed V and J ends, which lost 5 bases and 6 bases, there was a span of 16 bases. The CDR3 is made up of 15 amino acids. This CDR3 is CASSQSSLAPGELFF. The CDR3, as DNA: TGTGCCAGCAGCCAATCTTCCTTAGCCCCCGGGGAGCTGTTTTTT.